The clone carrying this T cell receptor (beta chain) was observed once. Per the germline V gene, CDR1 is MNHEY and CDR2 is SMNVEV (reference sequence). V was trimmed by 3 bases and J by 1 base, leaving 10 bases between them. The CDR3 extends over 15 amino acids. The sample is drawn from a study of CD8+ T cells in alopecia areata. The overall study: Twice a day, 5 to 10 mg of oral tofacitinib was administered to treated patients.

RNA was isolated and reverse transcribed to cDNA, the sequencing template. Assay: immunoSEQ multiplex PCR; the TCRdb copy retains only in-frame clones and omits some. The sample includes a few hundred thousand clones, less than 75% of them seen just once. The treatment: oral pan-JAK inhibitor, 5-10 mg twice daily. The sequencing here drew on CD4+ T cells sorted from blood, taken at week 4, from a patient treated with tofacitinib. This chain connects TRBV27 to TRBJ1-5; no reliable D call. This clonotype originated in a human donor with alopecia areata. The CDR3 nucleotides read TGTGCCAGCAGTTTTCTTGGCAGCAGCAATCAGCCCCAGCATTTT. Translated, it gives CASSFLGSSNQPQHF.